This is a list of T cell receptor beta chains from one sample in a study of regulatory T cells in long-lasting Graves disease. MiXCR was run by TCRdb on the multiplex PCR reads, yielding one entry per CDR3 protein. In the table there are roughly 500,000 distinct CDR3 sequences, under 25% of which are singletons. Sequencing used peripheral blood mononuclear cells (PBMCs), obtained when the disease was refractory, from a patient treated with antithyroid drugs. These receptors were taken from a female donor with Graves disease. CDR3s include the opening cysteine and the closing phenylalanine or tryptophan. A D gene is named only where the DNA matches it firmly. Size tells how often a clone was seen (once, few, many) or the class of an expanded clone, and some rows leave it out.

J gene: TRBJ1-2; D gene: TRBD1; V gene: TRBV27; clone size: many; CDR3 protein: CASSLSGGTDYGYTF; CDR3 DNA: TGTGCCAGCAGTTTATCAGGGGGGACAGACTATGGCTACACCTTC
J gene: TRBJ2-7; D gene: -; V gene: TRBV20-1; clone size: many; CDR3 protein: CSAGRWDEPSYEQYF; CDR3 DNA: TGCAGTGCTGGCAGGTGGGACGAGCCCTCCTACGAGCAGTACTTC
J gene: TRBJ2-2; D gene: -; V gene: TRBV6-1; clone size: many; CDR3 protein: CASAELVKELFF; CDR3 DNA: TGTGCCAGCGCGGAGTTGGTTAAGGAGCTGTTTTTT
J gene: TRBJ1-2; D gene: -; V gene: TRBV19; clone size: -; CDR3 protein: CASSYPSFYGYTF; CDR3 DNA: TGTGCCAGTAGTTATCCAAGCTTCTATGGCTACACCTTC
J gene: TRBJ2-3; D gene: TRBD1; V gene: TRBV9; clone size: -; CDR3 protein: CASSVGQGTDTQYF; CDR3 DNA: TGTGCCAGCAGCGTGGGACAGGGCACAGATACGCAGTATTTT
J gene: TRBJ2-3; D gene: TRBD2; V gene: TRBV7-2; clone size: -; CDR3 protein: CASSLIGGGFSDTQYF; CDR3 DNA: TGTGCCAGCAGCTTAATCGGGGGGGGATTCTCAGATACGCAGTATTTT
J gene: TRBJ1-1; D gene: -; V gene: TRBV2; clone size: many; CDR3 protein: CASSERQGLNTEAFF; CDR3 DNA: TGTGCCAGCAGTGAAAGGCAGGGACTGAACACTGAAGCTTTCTTT
J gene: TRBJ1-1; D gene: -; V gene: TRBV6-5; clone size: -; CDR3 protein: CASSYSWAMNTEAFF; CDR3 DNA: TGTGCCAGCAGTTACTCTTGGGCAATGAACACTGAAGCTTTCTTT
J gene: TRBJ1-5; D gene: -; V gene: TRBV6-1; clone size: many; CDR3 protein: CATLHDRNGNQPQHF; CDR3 DNA: TGTGCCACCTTACATGACAGGAACGGCAATCAGCCCCAGCATTTT
J gene: TRBJ2-5; D gene: TRBD2; V gene: TRBV6-1; clone size: -; CDR3 protein: CASRPPKRDYQETQYF; CDR3 DNA: TGTGCCAGCAGACCCCCTAAGAGGGACTATCAAGAGACCCAGTACTTC
J gene: TRBJ2-7; D gene: -; V gene: TRBV20-1; clone size: -; CDR3 protein: CSEGQKVEQYF; CDR3 DNA: TGCAGTGAGGGTCAGAAAGTGGAGCAGTACTTC
J gene: TRBJ2-6; D gene: -; V gene: TRBV11-3; clone size: many; CDR3 protein: CASSLEEAGANVLTF; CDR3 DNA: TGTGCCAGCAGCTTAGAGGAGGCTGGGGCCAACGTCCTGACTTTC
J gene: TRBJ1-2; D gene: -; V gene: TRBV6-1; clone size: many; CDR3 protein: CASSEMGDLRYTF; CDR3 DNA: TGTGCCAGCAGTGAAATGGGGGACCTTCGTTACACCTTC
J gene: TRBJ2-1; D gene: -; V gene: TRBV6-2/TRBV6-3; clone size: -; CDR3 protein: CASSEAGRVTVNNEQFF; CDR3 DNA: TGTGCCAGCAGTGAGGCGGGCAGGGTAACGGTCAACAATGAGCAGTTCTTC
J gene: TRBJ2-7; D gene: TRBD1; V gene: TRBV2; clone size: many; CDR3 protein: CASSVDRAEDYEQYF; CDR3 DNA: TGTGCCAGCAGTGTCGACAGGGCCGAAGACTACGAGCAGTACTTC
J gene: TRBJ1-1; D gene: -; V gene: TRBV6-2/TRBV6-3; clone size: many; CDR3 protein: CASSYGPGTEAFF; CDR3 DNA: TGTGCCAGCAGTTACGGTCCGGGCACCGAAGCTTTCTTT